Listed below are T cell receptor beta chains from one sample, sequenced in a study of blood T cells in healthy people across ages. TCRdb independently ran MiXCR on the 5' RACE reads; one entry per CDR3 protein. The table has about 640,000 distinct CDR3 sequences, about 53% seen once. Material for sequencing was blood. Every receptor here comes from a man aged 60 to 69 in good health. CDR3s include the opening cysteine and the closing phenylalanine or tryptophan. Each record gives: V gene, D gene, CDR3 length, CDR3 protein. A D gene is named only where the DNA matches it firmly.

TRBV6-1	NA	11	CASTSSGEQYF
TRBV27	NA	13	CASRSQHHYGYTF
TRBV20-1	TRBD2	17	CSATRLAGGQYQETQYF
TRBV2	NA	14	CASLGGAAYNEQFF
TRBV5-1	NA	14	CASSLGERNSPLHF
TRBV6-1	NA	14	CASRGPSPSDTQYF
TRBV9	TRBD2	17	CASSPRLAGGTYNEQFF
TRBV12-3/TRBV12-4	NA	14	CASSQRTPNTEAFF
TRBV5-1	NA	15	CASSLESRETDTQYF
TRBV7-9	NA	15	CASSPGGVNTGELFF
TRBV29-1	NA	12	CSVPSVWGEQFF
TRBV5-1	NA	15	CASSWATGPAYEQYF
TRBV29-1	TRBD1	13	CSVLTGGTGELFF
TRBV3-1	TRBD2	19	CASSQWGTSGAVEDETQYF
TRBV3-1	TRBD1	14	CASSQGTGGEKQFF
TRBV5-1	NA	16	CASSTAGTPAYNEQFF
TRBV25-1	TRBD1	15	CASSESGQGYRGYTF
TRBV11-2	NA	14	CASSLAQGLSEQYF
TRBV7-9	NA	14	CASSRDITNYGYTF
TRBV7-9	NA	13	CASSSLRDYGYTF
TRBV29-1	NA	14	CSVEDPAGWDTQYF
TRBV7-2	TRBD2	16	CASSFTGTMGADTQYF
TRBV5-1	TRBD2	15	CASSAFAGGLYEQYF
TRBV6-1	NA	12	CASSEGRSEQYF
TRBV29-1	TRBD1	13	CSIRQGPNTEAFF
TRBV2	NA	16	CASRGKQGSDNSPLHF